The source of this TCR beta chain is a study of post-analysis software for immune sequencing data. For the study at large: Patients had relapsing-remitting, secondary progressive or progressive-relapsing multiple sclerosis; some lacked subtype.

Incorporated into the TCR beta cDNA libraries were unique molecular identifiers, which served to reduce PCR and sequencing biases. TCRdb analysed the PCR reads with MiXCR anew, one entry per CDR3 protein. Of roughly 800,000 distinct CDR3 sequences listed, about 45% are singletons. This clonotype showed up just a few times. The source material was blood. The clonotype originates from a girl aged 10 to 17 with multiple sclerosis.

The CDR3 nucleotides read TGTGCCAGCAGCTTAGCGATTCCTGGGGCCAACGTCCTGACTTTC. It encodes CASSLAIPGANVLTF. The J gene is TRBJ2-6, the V gene TRBV7-2, with D unclear. V lost 0 bases and J lost 2, with 5 bases in between. The CDR3 consists of 15 residues. Germline values: CDR1 SGHTA, CDR2 FQGNSA.